This passage covers 14 T cell receptor beta chains from one sample sequenced in a study of blood T cell repertoires in COVID-19. Here immunoSEQ multiplex PCR was the method, and the copy in TCRdb shows in-frame clones only, minus some. The sample includes approximately 220,000 clones, less than 85% of them seen just once. Specimen: PBMCs or T cells enriched from blood (not recorded which). The receptors come from a man between 35 and 55 years old who had recovered from COVID-19.

The chain links TRBV1 to TRBJ2-3; the table names TRBD2, a call not compared with the DNA. TRBV1 is a pseudogene. The CDR3 consists of 21 residues. DNA for the CDR3: TGCACCAGCAGCCAAGATCACCTAACGGGAGGGCCACTATACGTCACAGATACGCAGTATTTT. Its translation: CTSSQDHLTGGPLYVTDTQYF.

This clone was observed at least ten times. The chain links TRBV6-4 to TRBJ2-3, with a weak D call TRBD2 (6 bases). The CDR3 has 13 amino acids. Trimming stripped 4 bases from V and 1 base from J, with 6 bases between. Germline values: CDR1 MRHNA, CDR2 SNTAGT. CDR3 region: CASSAGGTDTQYF. The CDR3 DNA reads as TGTGCCAGCAGTGCGGGAGGCACAGATACGCAGTATTTT.

This chain joins TRBV21-1 and TRBJ2-7; the D segment call TRBD1 is taken from the table without a DNA check. TRBV21-1 is noted as a pseudogene. The CDR3 contains 15 residues. The DNA of the CDR3 is TGTGCCAGCAGCCCCCCTTTTGCACAGAACCCCGAGCAGTACTTC. This gives the protein CASSPPFAQNPEQYF.

This chain connects TRBV19 to TRBJ2-1, with 13 bases that match TRBD2. The CDR3 loop spans 15 amino acids. V gave up 6 bases and J gave up 8 bases; unmatched junction bases: 7. Germline CDR1 is LNHDA and CDR2 is SQIVND (reference sequence). The CDR3 DNA follows: TGTGCCAGTAGCATGGGACTAGCGGGACGGGATGAGCAGTTCTTC. It translates to CASSMGLAGRDEQFF.

The chain joins TRBV19 to TRBJ2-7, with D tentatively TRBD2 (5 bases). Looked up from germline, CDR1 is LNHDA and CDR2 is SQIVND (reference sequence). Trimming took 9 bases from V and 4 from J, leaving 22 bases between them. There are 15 residues in the CDR3. This chain's CDR3 is CASAYSDTGEYEQYF. The CDR3 nucleotides are TGTGCCAGCGCCTATAGCGACACCGGGGAATACGAGCAGTACTTC.

The chain is built from TRBV30 and TRBJ1-4, with TRBD1 identical over 7 bases. The V and J ends lost 5 bases and 8 bases, in that order; junction bases with no gene match: 11. The length of the CDR3 is 14 residues. Germline V gene data show CDR1 as GTSNPN and CDR2 as SVGIG (reference sequence). The chain's CDR3 is CAWALRGGDEKLFF. CDR3 DNA: TGTGCCTGGGCCCTGAGAGGGGGCGACGAAAAACTGTTTTTT.

V is TRBV6-2 or TRBV6-3 and J is TRBJ2-5; TRBD2 aligns across 11 bases. CDR3 size: 15 residues. Germline-derived CDR1 and CDR2 are MNHEY and SVGEGT. V shed 2 bases and J 5 bases; nucleotides not matched to a gene: 4. The CDR3 region has the DNA TGTGCCAGCAGTTACCCACTAGCGGGAGATGAGACCCAGTACTTC. Translated: CASSYPLAGDETQYF.

The rearrangement joins TRBV6-5 to TRBJ1-3; D unresolved. V dropped 4 bases and J dropped 0 bases, with 10 bases sitting between them. The CDR3 has 15 amino acids. Germline CDR1 and CDR2: MNHEY and SVGAGI. The CDR3, as DNA: TGTGCCAGCAGTTGGCGGGGATACTCTGGAAACACCATATATTTT. Translating gives CASSWRGYSGNTIYF.

The V call is TRBV7-2, the J call TRBJ1-5; the D gene is possibly TRBD1 (5 bases). Germline CDR1 reads SGHTA; CDR2 reads FQGNSA. This CDR3 contains 15 residues. V gave up 4 bases and J gave up 7 bases, with 17 bases separating them. Here the CDR3 reads CASSSRGTQRQPQHF. The CDR3 bases are TGTGCCAGCAGCTCCCGGGGGACCCAAAGACAGCCCCAGCATTTT.

The chain carries TRBV4-1 and TRBJ1-5, with no clear D. Germline CDR1 and CDR2: MGHRA and YSYEKL. The germline V and J ends were trimmed by 0 bases and 2 bases, with 11 bases remaining between them. This CDR3 comprises 16 residues. The CDR3 protein is CASSQDGAYGNQPQHF. DNA of the CDR3: TGCGCCAGCAGCCAAGATGGAGCCTACGGCAATCAGCCCCAGCATTTT.

The gene calls are TRBV19 and TRBJ1-5, with TRBD1 identical over 8 bases. Germline V gene lookup returns CDR1 LNHDA and CDR2 SQIVND (reference sequence). With V trimmed by 6 bases and J by 6 bases, 4 bases remained unmatched. This CDR3 comprises 13 residues. DNA for the CDR3: TGTGCCAGTAGGACAGGGGCCGGTCAGCCCCAGCATTTT. Encoded protein: CASRTGAGQPQHF.

The rearrangement links TRBV5-8 to TRBJ2-7; 8 nucleotides agree with TRBD1. Germline CDR1 SGHTS, CDR2 YDEGEE. This CDR3 has 14 amino acids. V was clipped by 4 bases and J by 2 bases; unmatched bases: 5. CDR3 sequence: CASSVRDRPYEQYF. As DNA, the CDR3 is TGTGCCAGCAGCGTCCGGGACAGGCCCTACGAGCAGTACTTC.

The V call is TRBV5-1, the J call TRBJ2-1, with 8 bases that match TRBD1. The CDR3 loop spans 18 amino acids. J was trimmed by 1 base and V by 1 base; bases with no gene match: 10. Per germline, CDR1 SGHRS and CDR2 YFSETQ. The CDR3: CASSLNRPGQGSYNEQFF. CDR3 nucleotide sequence: TGCGCCAGCAGCTTGAATCGGCCCGGACAGGGTTCCTACAATGAGCAGTTCTTC.

The rearrangement uses TRBV29-1 and TRBJ1-2; 7 bases agree with TRBD1. V was pared by 6 bases and J by 7 bases, with 5 bases of the junction left unmatched. The germline V gene has CDR1 SQVTM and CDR2 ANQGSEA. The CDR3 covers 11 residues. For the CDR3, the DNA is TGCAGCGTCCGAACAGGGGTTGGCTACACCTTC. It is translated as CSVRTGVGYTF.